A selection of T cell receptor beta chains follows, all from one sample in a study of blood T cell repertoires in COVID-19. Profiled with immunoSEQ multiplex PCR; TCRdb holds only in-frame clones, not every one. Among about 52,000 clones listed, 81% were seen once. Sequencing was performed on peripheral blood. These receptors were taken from a woman older than 75 with COVID-19, enrolled during active disease. Each CDR3 is given with its conserved first and last residue. The D gene is left open where the match is weak. Not every row has a clone size; where given, it reads once, few, many or a size class.

TGTGCCAGCAGCGAGGGGGCGGGGTCCTACGAGCAGTACTTC	CASSEGAGSYEQYF	NA	NA	TRBV7-8	TRBJ2-7
TGCGCCAGCAGCCAACACCTTACAGCGAACACTGAAGCTTTCTTT	CASSQHLTANTEAFF	NA	NA	TRBV4-1	TRBJ1-1
TGTGCCAGCAGCCAAGTGAGGGGGCGCACTAATGAGCAGTTCTTC	CASSQVRGRTNEQFF	NA	TRBD1	TRBV14	TRBJ2-1
TGTGCCAGTACTACGGGGCAGCGGGGGAATTCACCCCTCCACTTT	CASTTGQRGNSPLHF	NA	NA	TRBV19	TRBJ1-6
TGTGCCAGCAGTCGGACAGAACATAGCAATCAGCCCCAGCATTTT	CASSRTEHSNQPQHF	once	NA	TRBV2	TRBJ1-5
TGTGCCAGCAACCGGGGTGTGGACTACGAGCAGTACTTC	CASNRGVDYEQYF	NA	NA	TRBV7-9	TRBJ2-7
TGTGCCATCAGTTCCTTGACAGGGGGTACTGAAGCTTTCTTT	CAISSLTGGTEAFF	NA	TRBD1	TRBV10-3	TRBJ1-1
TGTGCCAGCAGCCCAGGACAGGCCGATACGCAGTATTTT	CASSPGQADTQYF	NA	TRBD1	TRBV28	TRBJ2-3
TGTGCCAGCAGCGAACTAGCGGGTTCCTACAATGAGCAGTTCTTC	CASSELAGSYNEQFF	NA	TRBD2	TRBV7-9	TRBJ2-1
TGTGCCAGTAGGTTGAGCGGGGGCTCCTACAATGAGCAGTTCTTC	CASRLSGGSYNEQFF	NA	TRBD2	TRBV19	TRBJ2-1
TGCGCCAGCAGCTGGAGCTTGAACACTGAAGCTTTCTTT	CASSWSLNTEAFF	NA	NA	TRBV5-1	TRBJ1-1
TGTGCCAGCGGGACAGAGATTGACTATGGCTACACCTTC	CASGTEIDYGYTF	NA	TRBD1	TRBV27	TRBJ1-2
TGTGCCAGCAGCTTGATCGGGACAGGGAGCACTGAAGCTTTCTTT	CASSLIGTGSTEAFF	NA	TRBD1	TRBV5-8	TRBJ1-1
TGTGCCAGCAGCTCGTACATTACGGGGTTGAGCTCCTACAATGAGCAGTTCTTC	CASSSYITGLSSYNEQFF	NA	NA	TRBV11-2	TRBJ2-1
TGTGCCACCAGTGATTCAAAATTCGACAGGGGGACTAGTGAAAAACTGTTTTTT	CATSDSKFDRGTSEKLFF	once	TRBD1	TRBV24-1	TRBJ1-4
TGTGCCAGCAGCCCGACTAGCGGAAGACGTATCGACAATGAGCAGTTCTTC	CASSPTSGRRIDNEQFF	NA	TRBD2	TRBV7-2	TRBJ2-1
TGTGCCAGCAGCCGAGGACTCCGAGGCAATGAGCAGTTCTTC	CASSRGLRGNEQFF	NA	NA	TRBV7-8	TRBJ2-1
TGTGCCAGCAGAAGCCCGATTTCTAATTCCTACGAGCAGTACTTC	CASRSPISNSYEQYF	NA	NA	TRBV6-5	TRBJ2-7
TGTGCCAGCAGTCTTTCCGCGGGAGCCGATACGCAGTATTTT	CASSLSAGADTQYF	NA	TRBD2	TRBV16	TRBJ2-3
TGTGCCTGGGGGGACACGGGCTACGAGCAGTACTTC	CAWGDTGYEQYF	NA	NA	TRBV30	TRBJ2-7
TGCGCCAGCAGCTTGCTTGGGAGGGACACTGAAGCTTTCTTT	CASSLLGRDTEAFF	medium-sized	NA	TRBV5-1	TRBJ1-1
TGTGCCAGCAGTCCACAGGGGACTGAAGCTTTCTTT	CASSPQGTEAFF	NA	TRBD1	TRBV6-1	TRBJ1-1
TGTGCCAGCAGTAAGACGGGACAGGCCTACGAGCAGTACTTC	CASSKTGQAYEQYF	NA	TRBD1	TRBV6-5	TRBJ2-7
TGTGCCAGCAGTTTACCCAGGGCAGGGGGCGGGGAGCTGTTTTTT	CASSLPRAGGGELFF	NA	TRBD1	TRBV28	TRBJ2-2
TGTGCCAGCAGCATCCTGAGGGCCGTAGGTGAGCAGTTCTTC	CASSILRAVGEQFF	NA	NA	TRBV7-9	TRBJ2-1
TGTGCCTGGAGTAGGGGACAATCTAATTCACCCCTCCACTTT	CAWSRGQSNSPLHF	NA	NA	TRBV30	TRBJ1-6
TGTGCCACCAGTGAAGGACAGGGGTTGGATGAGCAGTTCTTC	CATSEGQGLDEQFF	NA	TRBD1	TRBV24-1	TRBJ2-1
TGTGCCAGCAGTGAATCTGATGGGACAGGATACGAGCAGTACTTC	CASSESDGTGYEQYF	NA	TRBD1	TRBV25-1	TRBJ2-7
TGTGCCACGTCGGACTACATCTCCTACGAGCAGTACTTC	CATSDYISYEQYF	NA	NA	TRBV15	TRBJ2-7
TGTGCCAGCAGAAATAGTGGGAGGGTGAACAATGAGCAGTTCTTC	CASRNSGRVNNEQFF	NA	TRBD2	TRBV14	TRBJ2-1
TGTGCCAGCAGTGACCATGGCAGAAACTATGGCTACACCTTC	CASSDHGRNYGYTF	once	NA	TRBV25-1	TRBJ1-2
TGTGCCAGCAGTCCTCGAGCGGGAGACACCGGGGAGCTGTTTTTT	CASSPRAGDTGELFF	NA	TRBD2	TRBV7-3	TRBJ2-2
TGTGCCTGGAGTCCCAGGTACCCTGAAGCTTTCTTT	CAWSPRYPEAFF	NA	NA	TRBV30	TRBJ1-1
TGTGCCAGTAGTATGCCCCGAGGCAGGGTGAACACTGAAGCTTTCTTT	CASSMPRGRVNTEAFF	NA	NA	TRBV19	TRBJ1-1
TGTGCCAGCAGTCAGGACTGGGGGCCCCCCCTCCACTTT	CASSQDWGPPLHF	NA	NA	TRBV28	TRBJ1-6
TGTGCCAGCAGCCAAGTACAAGGGACTAGCGGGAGTCGGGGGCAGTTCTTC	CASSQVQGTSGSRGQFF	NA	TRBD2	TRBV3-1/TRBV3-2	TRBJ2-1
TGTGCCAGCAGCCCAGGAGGAAGCTCCTACAATGAGCAGTTCTTC	CASSPGGSSYNEQFF	NA	NA	TRBV4-2	TRBJ2-1
TGTGCCAGCAGTTTCGGGACAGGGGGCCGCTACACCTTC	CASSFGTGGRYTF	NA	TRBD1	TRBV12-3/TRBV12-4	TRBJ1-2
TGTGCCAGCACCTCACAGGCAGGACCTTATGGCTACACCTTC	CASTSQAGPYGYTF	NA	NA	TRBV7-2	TRBJ1-2
TGTGCCACGCTAACCGGACATGCTAATTCACCCCTCCACTTT	CATLTGHANSPLHF	NA	NA	TRBV10-3	TRBJ1-6
TGTGCCAGCAGGGGGCTTTTGGACACCGGGGAGCTGTTTTTT	CASRGLLDTGELFF	NA	NA	TRBV7-9	TRBJ2-2
TGTGCCAGCAGTTTAGAGGGGGCAGTCCAACTCTACTTC	CASSLEGAVQLYF	NA	TRBD1	TRBV27	TRBJ2-7
TGTGCCAGCAGCCAAGAATTGACAGGGGAATCCTACGAGCAGTACTTC	CASSQELTGESYEQYF	once	TRBD1	TRBV4-2	TRBJ2-7
TGTGCCAGCAGCTTAGCGCGGGGCAGCGGGAGGGACAATGAGCAGTTCTTC	CASSLARGSGRDNEQFF	NA	TRBD2	TRBV7-6	TRBJ2-1
TGTGCCAGCAGCTCCCGGGTTGGGGAGCTGTTTTTT	CASSSRVGELFF	NA	NA	TRBV3-1/TRBV3-2	TRBJ2-2
TGTGCCAGCAGCTTATGGTCGGGACAAAATAATTCACCCCTCCACTTT	CASSLWSGQNNSPLHF	few	NA	TRBV5-4	TRBJ1-6
TGTGCCAGCAGCTTAATGGGCCGGGACAGGGTAACTGGGGCCAACGTCCTGACTTTC	CASSLMGRDRVTGANVLTF	NA	TRBD1	TRBV7-2	TRBJ2-6
TGTGCCAGCAGCTTGGCGTGGACAGGTGGAGAGACCCAGTACTTC	CASSLAWTGGETQYF	few	TRBD1	TRBV11-2	TRBJ2-5